The 9 T cell receptor beta chains presented below share a single source sample, sequenced in a study of PD-1 blockade in classical Hodgkin lymphoma. TCRdb keeps only in-frame clones here, not all; method: immunoSEQ multiplex PCR. The profile covers tens of thousands of clones, with roughly 80% appearing a single time and around 0.6% taken by the ten largest. Time point of the sample: cycle 4 day 1 (C4D1), after five to seven weeks of nivolumab. Every patient relapsed after autologous stem cell transplantation, and brentuximab vedotin exposure varied. Negative selection with magnetic separation was used to purify CD4+ T cells from thawed PBMCs. The sample was CD4+ T cells from blood, taken before the fourth cycle of nivolumab. The source is a human donor with classical Hodgkin lymphoma.

This sequence joins TRBV5-4 and TRBJ2-5; D is possibly TRBD1 (7 bases). The germline V gene encodes CDR1 SGHNT and CDR2 YYREEE (reference sequence). Trimming removed 1 base at V and 5 bases at J, with 15 bases between. There are 15 residues in the CDR3. CDR3 sequence: CASSLWTQGGETQYF. The CDR3 region has the DNA TGTGCCAGCAGCTTGTGGACGCAGGGGGGTGAGACCCAGTACTTC. The entire variable domain, with the rest obtained from reference TRBV5-4 and TRBJ2-5, is as follows: ETGVTQSPTHLIKTRGQQVTLRCSSQSGHNTVSWYQQALGQGPQFIFQYYREEENGRGNFPPRFSGLQFPNYSSELNVNALELDDSALYLCASSLWTQGGETQYFGPGTRLLVL.

V usage is TRBV19 and J usage is TRBJ2-1, with D uncertain. Trimming cost V 7 bases and J 8 bases, with 12 bases left between them. The CDR3 contains 12 residues. Germline V CDR1 and CDR2: LNHDA, SQIVND (reference sequence). CDR3 bases: TGTGCCAGTACCAACGCTGGGCATGAGCAGTTCTTC. It codes for CASTNAGHEQFF. The whole variable domain, filled in from reference TRBV19 and TRBJ2-1, reads DGGITQSPKYLFRKEGQNVTLSCEQNLNHDAMYWYRQDPGQGLRLIYYSQIVNDFQKGDIAEGYSVSREKKESFPLTVTSAQKNPTAFYLCASTNAGHEQFFGPGTRLTVL.

V usage is TRBV6-5 and J usage is TRBJ2-1; D is unclear. This CDR3 has 14 residues. Per the germline V gene, CDR1 is MNHEY and CDR2 is SVGAGI. With 1 base removed from V and 3 bases from J, the gap between germline ends came to 7 bases. The CDR3 protein is CASSYLVSYNEQFF. The CDR3 DNA sequence: TGTGCCAGCAGTTACTTGGTAAGCTACAATGAGCAGTTCTTC.

The chain carries TRBV5-1 and TRBJ1-3; 10 bases line up with TRBD1. Germline CDR1 reads SGHRS; CDR2 reads YFSETQ. The V and J ends lost 4 bases and 5 bases, in that order; junction bases with no gene match: 9. The CDR3 has 16 amino acids. The CDR3 loop reads CASSPEDRGPRNTIYF. The CDR3 nucleotides are TGCGCCAGCAGCCCGGAAGACAGGGGGCCAAGAAACACCATATATTTT.

The chain is built from TRBV10-3 and TRBJ1-4; 7 bases match TRBD1. This CDR3 is built from 15 residues. Trimming removed 4 bases from V and 4 bases from J; junction bases left unmatched: 6. Germline V gene sequence: CDR1 ENHRY, CDR2 SYGVKD. The CDR3 DNA sequence: TGTGCCATCAGTGCAGGGGACAGTTATAATGAAAAACTGTTTTTT. Translating gives CAISAGDSYNEKLFF.

The chain links TRBV7-9 to TRBJ1-6, with 7 positions matching TRBD1. The CDR3 has 14 amino acids. Losses at the gene ends were 4 bases for V and 10 bases for J; bases not matched to a gene: 7. CDR1 and CDR2 from the germline V gene are SEHNR and FQNEAQ (reference sequence). CDR3 DNA sequence: TGTGCCAGCAGCTCGTCCCGGGACAGATCACCCCTCCACTTT. This sequence encodes CASSSSRDRSPLHF.

The chain couples TRBV15 to TRBJ1-6; D is ambiguous. V was pared by 0 bases and J by 9 bases, with 12 bases between. Looked up from germline, CDR1 is LNHNV and CDR2 is YYDKDF (reference sequence). The CDR3 loop spans 15 amino acids. The CDR3 nucleotides are TGTGCCACCAGCAGAGATCTGACGGGCATTTCACCCCTCCACTTT. This sequence encodes CATSRDLTGISPLHF.

Only a few counts were recorded for this clone. The J gene is TRBJ1-5, the V gene TRBV18; D may be TRBD1 (5 bases). There are 15 residues in the CDR3. Trimming removed 2 bases at V and 7 bases at J, with 15 bases between. CDR1 and CDR2 from the germline V gene are KGHSH and LQKENI. The CDR3 here is CASSPGGGLGQPQHF. Written as DNA, the CDR3 is TGTGCCAGCTCACCAGGTGGGGGTCTAGGGCAGCCCCAGCATTTT.

Notes on this clone: Additional DNA sequences in this sample encode the identical CDR3. This chain links TRBV6-1 with TRBJ1-5; D is uncertain. CDR3 length: 12 amino acids. V was cut by 5 bases and J by 7 bases, with 9 bases left in between. Germline V gene data show CDR1 as MNHNS and CDR2 as SASEGT. For the CDR3, the DNA is TGTGCCAGCAGTTTCGAGGACCAGCCCCAGCATTTT. Translation gives CASSFEDQPQHF.